This TCR beta chain was identified during a study of blood T cell repertoires in COVID-19. Across the whole study: The origin of the acute and convalescent COVID-19 samples was the United States, Italy and Spain. PBMCs, B-cell-depleted T cells, or T cells were the source of the cDNA or gDNA that made up the material.

In the original analysis: The assay estimated nucleated cells by amplifying reference gene primers. The data were produced by immunoSEQ multiplex PCR, yet TCRdb's version contains in-frame clones alone and is incomplete. V and J calls and clone size follow that table, whereas D and trimming were derived from the DNA. Of 350,000 to 400,000 clones listed, roughly 90% are singletons. Patients from Seattle were sampled longitudinally, starting during active infection. The sequenced sample consisted of peripheral blood. This clonotype was obtained from a woman in her twenties or thirties with COVID-19, enrolled during active disease.

In nucleotides, the CDR3 is TGTGCCAGCAGTTATAGAAGCAGGGGGAGCGCCGGGGAGCTGTTTTTT. This encodes CASSYRSRGSAGELFF. The chain is built from TRBV6-2 or TRBV6-3 and TRBJ2-2, with 7 nucleotides matching TRBD1. CDR1 is MNHEY and CDR2 is SVGEGT in the germline V gene. V was clipped by 3 bases and J by 6 bases; unmatched bases: 10. The CDR3 covers 16 residues.